These 14 T cell receptor beta chains were sequenced from one sample in a study of blood T cells in healthy people across ages. The authors ran a second PCR of 7 to 11 cycles using a sample-barcoded 5' primer and a J-beta primer mix. TCRdb processed the 5' RACE reads anew with MiXCR; each CDR3 protein has one entry. This sample yields 2 million or so distinct CDR3 sequences, of which roughly 52% are seen a single time; less than 2.5% belongs to the top ten. The material sequenced was blood. The origin of the receptors is a woman in her thirties or forties in good health.

This clonotype was detected once. CDR3 sequence: CASSQSGGALPGELFF. The DNA for the CDR3 is TGTGCCAGCAGCCAATCCGGGGGGGCCTTACCCGGGGAGCTGTTTTTT. The J gene is TRBJ2-2, the V gene TRBV4-2; 8 bases are shared with TRBD2. CDR3 length: 16 residues. Germline V gene data show CDR1 as LGHNA and CDR2 as YNFKEQ. Losses at the gene ends were 2 bases for V and 6 bases for J; bases not matched to a gene: 8.

This clonotype was picked up a small number of times. This sequence joins TRBV6-6 and TRBJ2-1, with 7 nucleotides matching TRBD2. Trimming removed 6 bases from V and 9 bases from J; junction bases left unmatched: 5. CDR3 length: 12 amino acids. The germline gives CDR1 MNHNY, CDR2 SVGAGI (reference sequence). The CDR3 DNA is TGTGCCAGCAGCCCAAGCGGGGTTGAGCAGTTCTTC. Its translation is CASSPSGVEQFF.

This clonotype came up once. The chain uses TRBV4-2 and TRBJ1-1; D possibly corresponds to TRBD1 (5 bases). Germline loops: CDR1 LGHNA, CDR2 YNFKEQ. This CDR3 spans 16 amino acids. V lost 3 bases and J lost 5, with 19 bases in between. The CDR3 reads CASSHPPTGGRTEAFF. The CDR3 bases are TGTGCCAGCAGCCACCCCCCAACTGGGGGAAGGACTGAAGCTTTCTTT.

This clonotype was counted a few times. The CDR3: CASSYLNPGTQYF. As DNA, the CDR3 is TGTGCCAGCAGCTACCTAAACCCGGGTACGCAGTATTTT. This rearrangement joins TRBV7-2 to TRBJ2-3; D unclear. The CDR3 totals 13 residues. CDR1 SGHTA and CDR2 FQGNSA come from the germline V gene. Trimming stripped 4 bases from V and 8 bases from J, with 13 bases between.

In this sample, this clonotype turned up a few times. An end of the junction does not agree with germline; a read error may underlie this. The rearrangement links TRBV12-3 or TRBV12-4 to TRBJ1-6; no clear D gene. This CDR3 spans 13 amino acids. CDR3 in amino acids: CASSLVQYSPLHF. The CDR3 DNA reads TGTGCCAGCAGTTTAGTCCAGTATTCCCCCCTCCACTTT.

The gene calls are TRBV15 and TRBJ1-2; 7 nucleotides align to TRBD1. This CDR3 has 17 amino acids. The V gene's germline CDR1 is LNHNV and CDR2 YYDKDF (reference sequence). V was clipped by 1 base and J by 2 bases; unmatched bases: 10. The CDR3: CATSRGTRSGQNYGYTF. Written as DNA, the CDR3 is TGTGCCACCAGCAGAGGAACAAGGTCGGGACAGAACTATGGCTACACCTTC.

The gene calls are TRBV9 and TRBJ2-3; no definite D call. The germline CDR1 and CDR2 sequences are SGDLS and YYNGEE. This CDR3 has 15 amino acids. V lost 8 bases and J lost 0, with 16 bases in between. The CDR3: CASSPLMGSTDTQYF. Here the CDR3 DNA reads TGTGCCAGTAGCCCCCTAATGGGCAGCACAGATACGCAGTATTTT.

This chain uses TRBV5-1 with TRBJ1-4; 8 bases are a match to TRBD1. The junction had 5 bases not matched to a gene; V was cut back by 4 bases and J by 3 bases. Per germline, CDR1 SGHRS and CDR2 YFSETQ. This CDR3 contains 15 residues. As DNA, the CDR3 is TGCGCCAGCAGCCTGGGACAGGTAGCTAATGAAAAACTGTTTTTT. Residues: CASSLGQVANEKLFF. Full variable domain (remainder filled in from reference TRBV5-1 and TRBJ1-4): KAGVTQTPRYLIKTRGQQVTLSCSPISGHRSVSWYQQTPGQGLQFLFEYFSETQRNKGNFPGRFSGRQFSNSRSEMNVSTLELGDSALYLCASSLGQVANEKLFFGSGTQLSVL.

The V and J genes are TRBV29-1 and TRBJ2-1; D tentatively fits TRBD1 or TRBD2 (5 bases each). The J call may be incorrect, as the DNA end agrees better with TRBJ2-7. The CDR3 is 13 amino acids. Germline V gene lookup returns CDR1 SQVTM and CDR2 ANQGSEA. The CDR3 bases are TGCAGCGTCGGGAAAGGGGATGGCTACGAGCAGTACTTC. Protein: CSVGKGDGYEQYF.

The rearrangement links TRBV20-1 to TRBJ2-5; D possibly corresponds to TRBD1 (6 bases). Germline V lookup: CDR1 DFQATT, CDR2 SNEGSKA (reference sequence). Trimming pared 4 bases from V and 4 bases from J, leaving 22 bases between. CDR3 length: 16 residues. The CDR3 region has the DNA TGCAGTGCTAACGCCACGACTACAGGGATGGGAGAGACCCAGTACTTC. Translating it yields CSANATTTGMGETQYF.

The chain carries TRBV6-2 or TRBV6-3 and TRBJ2-7, with D hard to call. CDR3 length: 14 residues. With 8 bases removed from V and 0 bases from J, the gap between germline ends came to 14 bases. CDR1 and CDR2 (germline): MNHEY, SVGEGT. CDR3: CASSSLWSSYEQYF. CDR3 in DNA: TGTGCCAGCTCATCCCTATGGAGCTCCTACGAGCAGTACTTC.

Only one count was recorded for this clonotype. This sequence joins TRBV5-1 and TRBJ2-7, with TRBD1 matching over 9 bases. The J call may be in error: the DNA end matches TRBJ2-5 better. The CDR3 is made up of 17 amino acids. Germline V gene sequence: CDR1 SGHRS, CDR2 YFSETQ. The CDR3, as DNA: TGCGCCAGCAGCTCGGACAGGGGAGGTACGGGTCGAGAGACCCAGTACTTC. Translation: CASSSDRGGTGRETQYF.

The rearrangement joins TRBV25-1 to TRBJ1-2; possibly TRBD1 for D (5 bases). The CDR3 extends over 19 amino acids. Per the germline V gene, CDR1 is MGHDK and CDR2 is SYGVNS. With 3 bases removed from V and 0 bases from J, the gap between germline ends came to 23 bases. This CDR3 is CASSDSLGDVGPANYGYTF. CDR3 sequence (DNA): TGTGCCAGCAGTGACTCCCTCGGGGACGTCGGACCAGCTAACTATGGCTACACCTTC.

The V gene is TRBV6-5, the J gene TRBJ1-1; D possibly corresponds to TRBD1 (5 bases). Germline V gives CDR1 MNHEY, CDR2 SVGAGI. V shed 7 bases and J shed 1 base, with 13 bases lying between them. This CDR3 is built from 14 residues. CDR3 sequence (DNA): TGTGCCAGCACCGAGGGGCAGGGGAACACTGAAGCTTTCTTT. It codes for CASTEGQGNTEAFF.